This entry lists 21 T cell receptor beta chains sequenced from one sample in a study of T cells in Graves' hyperthyroidism and ophthalmopathy. TCR beta CDR3 regions were amplified from RNA transcripts. The study used the HTBI primer set for a first-round RT-PCR of the TCR CDR3. One entry per CDR3 protein results from TCRdb running MiXCR on the multiplex PCR reads. The sample lists 300,000 to 450,000 distinct CDR3 sequences, approximately 15% occurring once. Input material: blood. These receptors were collected from a woman aged 18 to 35 with Graves' hyperthyroidism that later progressed to Graves' ophthalmopathy.

With respect to this clonotype: The junction and the germline gene differ at one end; a read error may be behind it. The rearrangement joins TRBV6-2 or TRBV6-3 to TRBJ2-7; the match to TRBD2 covers 8 bases. The CDR3 is 16 residues long. Germline-derived CDR1 and CDR2 are MNHEY and SVGEGT. CDR3 in amino acids: CASSYTSGGLSYGQYF. CDR3 coding DNA: TGTGCCAGCAGTTACACCTCGGGAGGGTTAAGCTACGGGCAGTACTTC.

This clonotype showed up many times. The chain combines TRBV5-6 with TRBJ1-1, with D perhaps matching TRBD1 (5 bases). Trimming shortened V by 1 base and J by 1 base, and 14 bases separated the two germline ends. Per the germline V gene, CDR1 is SGHDT and CDR2 is YYEEEE. The CDR3 consists of 16 residues. CDR3 in amino acids: CASSLYRTSENTEAFF. The CDR3, as DNA: TGTGCCAGCAGCTTGTACAGGACGTCGGAGAACACTGAAGCTTTCTTT.

This clonotype was detected many times. The rearrangement joins TRBV12-3 or TRBV12-4 to TRBJ2-3; D is ambiguous. The CDR3 is made up of 13 amino acids. V was shortened by 6 bases and J by 2 bases, with 9 bases between the two germline ends. The CDR3 spells CASSLVYTDTQYF. In nucleotides, the CDR3 is TGTGCCAGCAGCCTAGTATACACAGATACGCAGTATTTT.

This clonotype was counted between two and nine times. The chain recombines TRBV20-1 with TRBJ2-7, with D possibly TRBD2 on 5 matching bases. The V end was cut by 6 bases, the J end by 3 bases, with 15 bases between. Germline V gene lookup returns CDR1 DFQATT and CDR2 SNEGSKA (reference sequence). The CDR3 totals 13 residues. The CDR3 here is CSARPGSRYEQYF. CDR3 bases: TGCAGTGCCCGCCCGGGGAGTCGCTACGAGCAGTACTTC.

Regarding this clonotype: This may be a read error, as it is one base from a much larger clone. This rearrangement joins TRBV7-9 to TRBJ1-2; D may be TRBD1 (5 bases). The CDR3 runs to 14 residues. Germline V gives CDR1 SEHNR, CDR2 FQNEAQ (reference sequence). CDR3 in amino acids: CVSSSQGWNYGYTF. CDR3 nucleotides: TGTGTCAGCAGCTCCCAGGGTTGGAACTATGGCTACACCTTC.

This clonotype was counted many times. This rearrangement joins TRBV6-2 or TRBV6-3 to TRBJ1-1; the D is unclear. Trimming left V 5 bases short and J 0 bases short, with 10 bases between. CDR3 size: 14 residues. Germline V gives CDR1 MNHEY, CDR2 SVGEGT. CDR3 region: CASSTTDMNTEAFF. Here the CDR3 DNA reads TGTGCCAGCAGTACCACAGATATGAACACTGAAGCTTTCTTT.

This clonotype was seen ten or more times. The CDR3 is CSVRTGGKGYEQYF. The CDR3 DNA reads TGCAGCGTTCGTACAGGGGGCAAAGGCTACGAGCAGTACTTC. The rearrangement joins TRBV29-1 to TRBJ2-7; 9 bases line up with TRBD1. V was clipped by 5 bases and J by 3 bases; unmatched bases: 8. The CDR3 sequence is 14 residues long. CDR1 is SQVTM, CDR2 ANQGSEA, per germline.

This clonotype was observed a handful of times. V is TRBV6-6 and J is TRBJ2-5; D gene ambiguous. Germline values: CDR1 MNHNY, CDR2 SVGAGI (reference sequence). Between the trimmed V and J ends, which lost 0 bases and 1 base, there was a span of 12 bases. The CDR3 is 16 amino acids. The CDR3 protein is CASSYSIGPLQETQYF. Here the CDR3 DNA reads TGTGCCAGCAGTTACTCCATAGGGCCCCTCCAAGAGACCCAGTACTTC.

The V and J genes are TRBV30 and TRBJ2-3, with 9 bases fitting TRBD2. The germline gives CDR1 GTSNPN, CDR2 SVGIG (reference sequence). V lost 0 bases, J lost 0 bases, and 4 bases stayed unmatched. CDR3 size: 16 residues. CDR3 coding DNA: TGTGCCTGGAGTGTCGGGACTAGCAGGAGCACAGATACGCAGTATTTT. Its protein is CAWSVGTSRSTDTQYF. The complete variable domain, with remaining parts taken from reference TRBV30 and TRBJ2-3, reads SQTIHQWPATLVQPVGSPLSLECTVEGTSNPNLYWYRQAAGRGLQLLFYSVGIGQISSEVPQNLSASRPQDRQFILSSKKLLLSDSGFYLCAWSVGTSRSTDTQYFGPGTRLTVL.

Only a few counts were recorded for this clonotype. The chain links TRBV4-1 to TRBJ2-7; TRBD2 aligns across 7 bases. J lost 6 bases, V lost 6 bases, and 11 bases had no gene match. Germline V gives CDR1 MGHRA, CDR2 YSYEKL. The CDR3 runs 14 residues. The CDR3 loop reads CASSGGGLRSEQYF. The CDR3, as DNA: TGCGCCAGCAGTGGGGGGGGATTACGGAGCGAGCAGTACTTC.

This clonotype was observed many times. V gene TRBV6-1 combines with J gene TRBJ1-4; no clear D. The length of the CDR3 is 11 residues. The V and J ends lost 8 bases and 5 bases respectively, with 6 bases between them. Germline CDR1 reads MNHNS; CDR2 reads SASEGT. This CDR3 is CASRENEKLFF. The CDR3 bases are TGTGCCAGCCGAGAAAATGAAAAACTGTTTTTT.

This clonotype was seen many times. The chain combines TRBV6-1 with TRBJ2-7, with unresolved D. The CDR3 consists of 12 residues. Germline V gives CDR1 MNHNS, CDR2 SASEGT. Between the trimmed V and J ends, which lost 6 bases and 2 bases, there was a span of 8 bases. CDR3: CASSIGTYEQYF. CDR3 DNA: TGTGCCAGCAGCATCGGAACCTACGAGCAGTACTTC.

This clonotype was counted between two and nine times. This rearrangement joins TRBV29-1 to TRBJ2-7; D not resolved. The germline V and J ends were trimmed by 7 bases and 2 bases, with 9 bases remaining between them. Germline V gene data show CDR1 as SQVTM and CDR2 as ANQGSEA. This CDR3 comprises 11 residues. The CDR3: CSATDPYEQYF. As DNA, the CDR3 is TGCAGCGCCACCGACCCCTACGAGCAGTACTTC.

In its sample, this clonotype was seen many times. V usage is TRBV20-1 and J usage is TRBJ1-2; no clear D. This CDR3 region has 14 residues. Germline values: CDR1 DFQATT, CDR2 SNEGSKA (reference sequence). V was clipped by 0 bases and J by 0 bases, with 8 bases between them. CDR3 in amino acids: CSARDSKANYGYTF. DNA of the CDR3: TGCAGTGCTAGAGACAGTAAAGCTAACTATGGCTACACCTTC.

At least ten counts were recorded for this clonotype. The chain is built from TRBV5-4 and TRBJ2-3, with D perhaps matching TRBD2 (5 bases). Trimming pared 3 bases from V and 10 bases from J, leaving 12 bases between. This CDR3 spans 12 amino acids. Germline V gives CDR1 SGHNT, CDR2 YYREEE (reference sequence). The CDR3 nucleotides read TGTGCCAGCAGCTCGGAGGTCGGTGCGCAGTATTTT. This encodes CASSSEVGAQYF.

There are a few counts of this clonotype. This chain connects TRBV5-1 to TRBJ2-7; unclear D gene. CDR3 length: 17 residues. Germline-derived CDR1 and CDR2 are SGHRS and YFSETQ. Trimming stripped 0 bases from V and 2 bases from J, with 18 bases between. The CDR3 DNA sequence: TGCGCCAGCAGCTTGGCCGGCCACTTACTAATGACCTACGAGCAGTACTTC. It encodes CASSLAGHLLMTYEQYF.

A remark on this clonotype: Just one base apart from a much larger clone, this may be a read error. The genes are TRBV2 and TRBJ2-5; 7 bases are shared with TRBD2. Germline-derived CDR1 and CDR2 are SNHLY and FYNNEI. The CDR3 has 15 residues. V shed 8 bases, J shed 5 bases, and the junction held 14 bases outside the gene matches. CDR3 sequence reads: CASGGDVYNGETQYF. The CDR3 region has the DNA TGTGCCAGCGGGGGGGACGTATACAACGGGGAGACCCAGTACTTC.

Many counts were recorded for this clonotype. The V gene is TRBV28, the J gene TRBJ2-7; 8 bases align to TRBD1. Germline V CDR1 and CDR2: MDHEN, SYDVKM. V lost 3 bases to trimming and J lost 0 bases; unmatched junction nucleotides: 4. The CDR3 is made up of 15 amino acids. The CDR3 DNA reads as TGTGCCAGCAGTTTTCGCACAGGGGGCTCCTACGAGCAGTACTTC. Its protein is CASSFRTGGSYEQYF.

In its sample, this clonotype was seen many times. This chain uses TRBV20-1 with TRBJ2-1; the D gene is possibly TRBD2 (6 bases). Trimming stripped 6 bases from V and 5 bases from J, with 14 bases between. CDR3 length equals 13 residues. Looked up from germline, CDR1 is DFQATT and CDR2 is SNEGSKA (reference sequence). CDR3 nucleotides: TGCAGTGCCACCCCGGGACTCAACAATGAGCAGTTCTTC. It translates to CSATPGLNNEQFF.

The V and J genes are TRBV28 and TRBJ2-5, with 7 nucleotides matching TRBD1. Germline CDR1 is MDHEN and CDR2 is SYDVKM. The ends lost 2 bases at V and 1 base at J; junction bases unmatched: 4. The CDR3 sequence is 15 residues long. CDR3 sequence reads: CASSLIQGTQETQYF. Written as DNA, the CDR3 is TGTGCCAGCAGTTTAATACAGGGGACCCAAGAGACCCAGTACTTC.

The V and J genes are TRBV20-1 and TRBJ1-1; tentatively, D is TRBD1 (6 bases). V shed 5 bases and J shed 5 bases, with 18 bases lying between them. Germline V gives CDR1 DFQATT, CDR2 SNEGSKA (reference sequence). The CDR3 extends over 14 amino acids. The CDR3 DNA reads TGCAGTGCTTCTCCGTGGCGGGGGGCGACTGAAGCTTTCTTT. Its protein product is CSASPWRGATEAFF.